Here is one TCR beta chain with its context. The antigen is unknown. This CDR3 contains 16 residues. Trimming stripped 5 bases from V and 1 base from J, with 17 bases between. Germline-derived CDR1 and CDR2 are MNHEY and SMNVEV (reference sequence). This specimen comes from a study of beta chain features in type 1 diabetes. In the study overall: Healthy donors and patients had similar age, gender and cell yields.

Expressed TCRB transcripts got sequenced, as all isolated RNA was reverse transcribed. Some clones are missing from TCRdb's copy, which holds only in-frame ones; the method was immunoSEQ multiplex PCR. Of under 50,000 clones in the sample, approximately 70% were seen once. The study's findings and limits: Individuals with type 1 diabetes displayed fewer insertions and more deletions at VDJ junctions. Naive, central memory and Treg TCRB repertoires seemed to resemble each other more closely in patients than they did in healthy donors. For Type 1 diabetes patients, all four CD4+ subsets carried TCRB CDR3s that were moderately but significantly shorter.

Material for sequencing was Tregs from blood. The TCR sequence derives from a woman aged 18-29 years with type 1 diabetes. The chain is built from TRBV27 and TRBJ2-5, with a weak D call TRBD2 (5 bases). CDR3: CASSPLLRAGQETQYF. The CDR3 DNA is TGTGCCAGCAGTCCTCTCTTGAGGGCCGGCCAAGAGACCCAGTACTTC.